Only a few counts were recorded for the clone carrying this T cell receptor (beta chain). Per the original methods: Amplification of reference gene primers provided the estimated nucleated cell counts. Method: immunoSEQ multiplex PCR; TCRdb's copy keeps in-frame clones and lacks some. V and J calls plus clone size are reproduced from that table; the DNA served to infer D and trimming. The table records some 180,000 clones, over 75% of them present only once. The entry originates in a study of blood T cell repertoires in COVID-19. Across the whole study: Whether acute or convalescent, the COVID-19 samples came from the United States, Italy and Spain. The analysed material was cDNA or gDNA that came from T cells, B-cell-depleted T cells, or PBMCs.

V trimming: 5 bases; J trimming: 4 bases; junction bases outside the gene matches: 16. This CDR3 has 18 residues. CDR1 and CDR2 (germline): SGHTA, FQGNSA. This sequence originates from a man aged 45-60 years who had recovered from COVID-19. This chain connects TRBV7-2 to TRBJ2-2, with 7 nucleotides matching TRBD2. The sequencing sample was made of peripheral blood. Written as DNA, the CDR3 is TGTGCCAGCAGCCCCAATGGGGGGGGTCCGGGTACCACCGGGGAGCTGTTTTTT. Encoded protein: CASSPNGGGPGTTGELFF.